This T cell receptor (beta chain) was sequenced for a study of shared clonotypes between healthy human individuals. Findings of the study overall: Among donors, the sharing of clonotypes was expected to be influenced by sequencing depth.

On this clone itself: The antigen is not known.

All of the donors resided in Nashville, Tennessee, and each was a Caucasian adult. Trimming shortened V by 6 bases and J by 4 bases, and 13 bases separated the two germline ends. The CDR3 has 14 amino acids. Looked up from germline, CDR1 is MNHNS and CDR2 is SASEGT. PCR replicates from unsorted PBMC used approximately 0.3 ug DNA, and this amount was some 30,000 T cell genomes. Profiled with immunoSEQ multiplex PCR; TCRdb holds only in-frame clones, not every one. Of fewer than 600,000 clones listed, 70% to 80% are singletons. Material for sequencing was PBMCs. The TCR originated in a woman between 40 and 55 years old in good health. Some clones in this sample may be carry-over from other donors' samples. J is TRBJ1-5 and V is TRBV6-1; D possibly corresponds to TRBD1 (5 bases). CDR3 in amino acids: CASSGGAVNQPQHF. The CDR3 DNA sequence: TGTGCCAGCAGCGGTGGGGCAGTTAATCAGCCCCAGCATTTT.